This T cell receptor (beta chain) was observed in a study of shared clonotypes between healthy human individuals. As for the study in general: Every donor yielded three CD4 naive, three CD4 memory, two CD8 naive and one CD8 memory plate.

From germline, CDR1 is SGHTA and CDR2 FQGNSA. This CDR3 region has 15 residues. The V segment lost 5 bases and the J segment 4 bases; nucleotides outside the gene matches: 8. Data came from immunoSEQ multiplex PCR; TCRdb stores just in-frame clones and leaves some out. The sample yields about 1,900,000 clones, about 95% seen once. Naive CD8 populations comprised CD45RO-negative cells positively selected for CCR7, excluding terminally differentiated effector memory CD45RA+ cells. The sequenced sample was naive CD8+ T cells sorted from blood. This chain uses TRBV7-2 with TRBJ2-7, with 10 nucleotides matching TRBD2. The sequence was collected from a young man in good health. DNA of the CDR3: TGTGCCAGCAGCCAAAGGACTAGCGGATGGTACGAGCAGTACTTC. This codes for CASSQRTSGWYEQYF.